Listed below are T cell receptor beta chains from one sample, sequenced in a study of T cell responses to AZD1222 COVID-19 vaccine. Produced via immunoSEQ multiplex PCR; TCRdb's table is partial and in-frame only. The sample gives roughly 140,000 clones, 90% of which show up once; roughly 1.6% is in the top ten. The material sequenced was peripheral blood, taken 28 days after the second AZD1222 dose. These receptors all come from an adult who received the AZD1222 COVID-19 vaccine. Each CDR3 is given with its conserved first and last residue.

v_gene	j_gene	CDR3aa
TRBV11-2	TRBJ2-3	CASSFQPSSTDTQYF
TRBV12-3/TRBV12-4	TRBJ1-4	CASSLTGGEKLFF
TRBV5-5	TRBJ1-2	CASSLSKTWGRPPYGYTF
TRBV7-8	TRBJ2-7	CASSSRQVREQYF
TRBV5-8	TRBJ2-3	CASSLTFYPGMDTQYF
TRBV25-1	TRBJ1-2	CASSDPGTALGYGYTF
TRBV25-1	TRBJ1-6	CASSDNRQGGNSPLHF
TRBV6-5	TRBJ2-7	CASGTGVGYEQYF
TRBV28	TRBJ1-1	CASSPLRLLNTEAFF
TRBV3-1/TRBV3-2	TRBJ2-7	CASSQDPGSGEQYF
TRBV12-3/TRBV12-4	TRBJ2-3	CASSLRRDTQYF